These 8 T cell receptor beta chains were all obtained from the same sample, sequenced in a study of T cells in Graves' hyperthyroidism and ophthalmopathy. Amplification yielded TCR beta CDR3 regions, with RNA transcripts as the source. A first-round RT-PCR of the TCR CDR3 used the HTBI primer set. MiXCR, run by TCRdb on the multiplex PCR reads, gives a single entry per CDR3 protein. The data contain roughly 500,000 distinct CDR3 sequences, 46% of them singletons. Sequencing input: peripheral blood or thyroid tissue (not recorded which). The receptors originated from an adult woman with Graves' disease, either hyperthyroidism or ophthalmopathy (not recorded which).

This clonotype was seen at least ten times. The chain carries TRBV18 and TRBJ1-1; maybe TRBD1 (5 bases). The V end lost 8 bases, the J end lost 1 base, and 11 bases lay between the germline ends. Germline assignment: CDR1 KGHSH and CDR2 LQKENI. The CDR3 has 13 amino acids. DNA for the CDR3: TGTGCCAGCAGCCCTAGGGGGAACACTGAAGCTTTCTTT. Residues: CASSPRGNTEAFF.

V usage is TRBV7-2 and J usage is TRBJ1-5, with a weak D call TRBD1 (5 bases). Per germline, CDR1 SGHTA and CDR2 FQGNSA. Trimming pared 5 bases from V and 2 bases from J, leaving 10 bases between. This CDR3 comprises 14 residues. CDR3 DNA sequence: TGTGCCAGCAGCGAGGGGATCCGCAATCAGCCCCAGCATTTT. Translating it yields CASSEGIRNQPQHF.

Turning to this clonotype: At one end the junction does not follow the germline gene, possibly because of a read error. This sequence joins TRBV12-3 or TRBV12-4 and TRBJ2-6; no firm D call. This CDR3 is built from 12 residues. CDR3 in DNA: TGTGCCAGCAGCCGTGGGGACAACGTCCTGACTTTC. This translates into CASSRGDNVLTF.

Remarks on this clonotype: The junction and the germline gene differ at one end; a read error may be behind it. The chain joins TRBV7-9 to TRBJ1-1, with 9 nucleotides matching TRBD1. This CDR3 is 15 amino acids long. Germline CDR1 is SEHNR and CDR2 is FQNEAQ (reference sequence). CDR3 sequence reads: CASTPRDRENTEAFF. DNA of the CDR3: TGTGCCAGCACCCCACGGGACAGGGAGAACACTGAAGCCTTCTTT. Full variable domain (outside the CDR3, taken from reference TRBV7-9 and TRBJ1-1): DTGVSQNPRHKITKRGQNVTFRCDPISEHNRLYWYRQTLGQGPEFLTYFQNEAQLEKSRLLSDRFSAERPKGSFSTLEIQRTEQGDSAMYLCASTPRDRENTEAFFGQGTRLTVV.

Comment on this clonotype: It is likely a read error, because the conserved phenylalanine at the end of the CDR3 is missing. The DNA is left out, because the CDR3 cannot be placed on it with certainty; the CDR3 is given as TCRdb lists it. The chain links TRBV2 to TRBJ1-3; the table gives TRBD1 as D, unverified against the DNA. In germline, CDR1 is SNHLY, CDR2 FYNNEI. Inclusive of both ends, the CDR3 amounts to 10 amino acids. CDR3 amino acids: CASSGTVTNT.

V is TRBV11-3 and J is TRBJ2-5, with 9 nucleotides matching TRBD1. Germline assignment: CDR1 SGHNT and CDR2 YENEEA. CDR3 length equals 16 residues. J was trimmed by 1 base and V by 1 base; bases with no gene match: 4. The CDR3 nucleotides are TGTGCCAGCAGCTTAGTGGGACAGGGAGTCCAAGAGACCCAGTACTTC. As protein: CASSLVGQGVQETQYF.

The J gene is TRBJ1-6, the V gene TRBV29-1; D is perhaps TRBD1 (6 bases). The CDR3 sequence is 14 residues long. Germline CDR1 is SQVTM and CDR2 is ANQGSEA. V was clipped by 8 bases and J by 7 bases, with 18 bases between them. DNA for the CDR3: TGCAGCAGTCGGAACAGGGCGAAGAATTCACCCCTCCACTTT. Translating gives CSSRNRAKNSPLHF. Variable domain in full (rest from reference TRBV29-1 and TRBJ1-6): SAVISQKPSRDICQRGTSLTIQCQVDSQVTMMFWYRQQPGQSLTLIATANQGSEATYESGFVIDKFPISRPNLTFSTLTVSNMSPEDSSIYLCSSRNRAKNSPLHFGNGTRLTVT.

This clonotype was detected many times. This chain links TRBV5-1 with TRBJ1-2; 7 nucleotides align to TRBD1. The length of the CDR3 is 14 residues. V lost 6 bases, J lost 7 bases, and 12 bases stayed unmatched. Germline CDR1 reads SGHRS; CDR2 reads YFSETQ. The CDR3 loop reads CASTAGTAFGGYTF. In DNA form, the CDR3 reads TGCGCCAGCACTGCCGGGACAGCCTTCGGTGGCTACACCTTC. Full variable domain (rest looked up from reference TRBV5-1 and TRBJ1-2): KAGVTQTPRYLIKTRGQQVTLSCSPISGHRSVSWYQQTPGQGLQFLFEYFSETQRNKGNFPGRFSGRQFSNSRSEMNVSTLELGDSALYLCASTAGTAFGGYTFGSGTRLTVV.